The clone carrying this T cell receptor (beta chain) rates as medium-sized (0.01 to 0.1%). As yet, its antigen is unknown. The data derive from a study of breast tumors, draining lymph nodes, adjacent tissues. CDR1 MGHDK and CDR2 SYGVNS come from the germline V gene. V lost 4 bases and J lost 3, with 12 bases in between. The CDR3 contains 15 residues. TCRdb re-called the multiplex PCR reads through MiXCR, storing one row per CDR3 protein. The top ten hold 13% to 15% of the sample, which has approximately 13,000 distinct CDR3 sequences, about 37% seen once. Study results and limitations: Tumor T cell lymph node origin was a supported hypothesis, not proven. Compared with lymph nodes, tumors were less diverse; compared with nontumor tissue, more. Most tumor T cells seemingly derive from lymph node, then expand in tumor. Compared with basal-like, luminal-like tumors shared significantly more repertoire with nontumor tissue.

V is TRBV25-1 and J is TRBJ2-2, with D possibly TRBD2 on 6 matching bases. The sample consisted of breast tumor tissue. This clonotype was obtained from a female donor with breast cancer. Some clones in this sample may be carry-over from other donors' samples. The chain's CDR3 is CASSGRRRDTGELFF. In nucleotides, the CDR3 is TGTGCCAGCAGTGGGAGAAGGAGGGACACCGGGGAGCTGTTTTTT. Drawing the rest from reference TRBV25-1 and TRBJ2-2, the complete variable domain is EADIYQTPRYLVIGTGKKITLECSQTMGHDKMYWYQQDPGMELHLIHYSYGVNSTEKGDLSSESTVSRIRTEHFPLTLESARPSHTSQYLCASSGRRRDTGELFFGEGSRLTVL.